This T cell receptor beta chain was sequenced in a study of blood T cell repertoires in COVID-19. Profiled with immunoSEQ multiplex PCR; TCRdb holds only in-frame clones, not every one. The table has approximately 250,000 clones, over 70% seen once. CDR3 length: 17 amino acids. Germline lookup yields CDR1 SGHDN and CDR2 FVKESK. V lost 1 base and J lost 4; bases outside the gene matches: 9. The J gene is TRBJ2-5, the V gene TRBV14, with 10 bases aligning to TRBD1. The sequence derives from a woman in her thirties or forties who had been exposed to COVID-19. The sequenced sample was PBMCs or T cells enriched from blood (not recorded which). The CDR3 region is CASSQVRGQGSRETQYF. For the CDR3, the DNA is TGTGCCAGCAGCCAAGTACGGGGACAGGGGTCGAGAGAGACCCAGTACTTC.